This T cell receptor (beta chain) was profiled in a study of cytomegalovirus exposure and HLA in healthy donors. Looked up from germline, CDR1 is WSHSY and CDR2 is SAAADI. There are 18 residues in the CDR3. V was shortened by 6 bases and J by 0 bases, with 21 bases between the two germline ends. Only in-frame clones appear in the TCRdb table, and some are missing; sequencing was by immunoSEQ multiplex PCR. Counted here are around 150,000 clones, approximately 89% occurring once; the ten biggest clones make up just over 4%. General study results and limits: Some TCR beta chains (roughly 160 of them) were listed as cytomegalovirus-associated. Reportedly, cytomegalovirus status was diagnosed with high sensitivity and specificity. Subsequent analysis showed first-cohort TCR clusters tending to co-occur in around 130 validation repertoires. Generally TCR sequences proved uncommon, though certain public TCRs appeared in numerous donors.

With regard to this clone: Its antigen is still unknown.

The source material was PBMCs. J is TRBJ2-1 and V is TRBV10-2, with D possibly matching TRBD2 (6 bases). This clonotype was sampled from a man aged 18 to 30 in good health and CMV-seropositive. CDR3 in amino acids: CASSSRTGTSSSYNEQFF. The CDR3 nucleotides read TGCGCCAGCAGCTCCCGGACCGGGACTTCAAGCTCCTACAATGAGCAGTTCTTC.